This T cell receptor beta chain was sequenced during a study of early T cells in non-severe SARS-CoV-2 infection. For the study at large: Sequencing of bulk RNA from unsorted whole blood was done, without chain pairing.

Trimming took 3 bases from V and 0 from J, leaving 12 bases between them. Germline V CDR1 and CDR2: SEHNR, FQNEAQ (reference sequence). This CDR3 has 16 amino acids. Individual cDNA molecules carried attached unique molecular identifiers. One entry per CDR3 protein results from TCRdb running MiXCR on the 5' RACE reads. This sample carries about 88,000 distinct CDR3 sequences, about 16% of them seen once, and the ten largest clones take less than 7%. This receptor was identified in an adult who was a healthcare worker with PCR-confirmed SARS-CoV-2 infection or an uninfected control (not recorded which). The chain links TRBV7-9 to TRBJ1-3; D not resolved. What was sequenced was whole blood. The CDR3 sequence is CASSFRTTSSGNTIYF. In DNA form, the CDR3 reads TGTGCCAGCAGCTTTCGGACGACGAGCTCTGGAAACACCATATATTTT. The full variable domain, completed using reference TRBV7-9 and TRBJ1-3, is DTGVSQNPRHKITKRGQNVTFRCDPISEHNRLYWYRQTLGQGPEFLTYFQNEAQLEKSRLLSDRFSAERPKGSFSTLEIQRTEQGDSAMYLCASSFRTTSSGNTIYFGEGSWLTVV.